These 28 T cell receptor beta chains share one sample of origin, sequenced in a study of cytomegalovirus exposure and HLA in healthy donors. The PCR used 60 Vbeta and 13 Jbeta primers. Assay used: immunoSEQ multiplex PCR; TCRdb lists only in-frame clones, some missing. The sample has roughly 100,000 clones, over 70% seen once. Sequenced material: PBMCs. The receptors stem from a young man in good health and CMV-seronegative.

The chain has TRBV4-1 and TRBJ2-7; 7 positions agree with TRBD1. The junction had 12 bases not matched to a gene; V was cut back by 0 bases and J by 7 bases. Germline lookup yields CDR1 MGHRA and CDR2 YSYEKL. CDR3 length equals 16 residues. This CDR3 is CASSQDSDRISPEQYF. Here the CDR3 DNA reads TGCGCCAGCAGCCAAGATTCGGACAGGATCTCGCCTGAGCAGTACTTC.

The V call is TRBV28, the J call TRBJ2-7, with D perhaps matching TRBD1 (5 bases). Germline V CDR1 and CDR2: MDHEN, SYDVKM. V was clipped by 3 bases and J by 4 bases, with 10 bases between them. The CDR3 has 13 amino acids. CDR3 amino acids: CASSLGREYEQYF. CDR3 DNA sequence: TGTGCCAGCAGTTTGGGCAGGGAATACGAGCAGTACTTC.

The chain combines TRBV25-1 with TRBJ2-5, with D perhaps matching TRBD2 (6 bases). The CDR3 runs to 14 residues. V shed 2 bases and J shed 2 bases, with 9 bases lying between them. Per the germline V gene, CDR1 is MGHDK and CDR2 is SYGVNS. In DNA, the CDR3 is TGTGCCAGCAGTGAAGGTGGGGGGCAAGAGACCCAGTACTTC. Encoded protein: CASSEGGGQETQYF.

This rearrangement joins TRBV5-1 to TRBJ1-2; 10 bases align to TRBD1. Germline V gives CDR1 SGHRS, CDR2 YFSETQ. The V and J ends lost 3 bases and 3 bases, in that order; junction bases with no gene match: 5. The length of the CDR3 is 15 residues. In nucleotides, the CDR3 is TGCGCCAGCAGCTACGACAGGGGGCGGGACTATGGCTACACCTTC. Translating gives CASSYDRGRDYGYTF.

This chain connects TRBV2 to TRBJ2-5; perhaps TRBD1 as D (6 bases). The CDR3 covers 14 residues. In germline, CDR1 is SNHLY, CDR2 FYNNEI. V was trimmed by 6 bases and J by 7 bases, leaving 18 bases between them. The CDR3 DNA sequence: TGTGCCAGCAGCGCAGGGGTCTGGGGTGGGACCCAGTACTTC. Encoded protein: CASSAGVWGGTQYF. Full variable domain (outside the CDR3, taken from reference TRBV2 and TRBJ2-5): EPEVTQTPSHQVTQMGQEVILRCVPISNHLYFYWYRQILGQKVEFLVSFYNNEISEKSEIFDDQFSVERPDGSNFTLKIRSTKLEDSAMYFCASSAGVWGGTQYFGPGTRLLVL.

The genes are TRBV5-4 and TRBJ1-4; D call uncertain. The V end was cut by 0 bases, the J end by 0 bases, with 6 bases between. Per germline, CDR1 SGHNT and CDR2 YYREEE (reference sequence). There are 15 residues in the CDR3. CDR3 coding DNA: TGTGCCAGCAGCTTGGACAGAGCAACTAATGAAAAACTGTTTTTT. It specifies CASSLDRATNEKLFF.

This chain uses TRBV6-5 with TRBJ1-5, with D possibly being TRBD1 (6 bases). Trimming removed 0 bases at V and 7 bases at J, with 7 bases between. This CDR3 is 13 amino acids long. Germline V gene sequence: CDR1 MNHEY, CDR2 SVGAGI. Here the CDR3 reads CASSYSRGQPQHF. The CDR3 region has the DNA TGTGCCAGCAGTTACTCAAGGGGGCAGCCCCAGCATTTT.

V and J are TRBV5-1 and TRBJ2-2; perhaps TRBD1 as D (5 bases). The germline V and J ends were trimmed by 7 bases and 1 base, with 8 bases remaining between them. Germline V CDR1 and CDR2: SGHRS, YFSETQ. This CDR3 region has 13 residues. CDR3 nucleotides: TGCGCCAGCGGGCAGGGGAACACCGGGGAGCTGTTTTTT. Translating it yields CASGQGNTGELFF.

This clone came up a few times. The chain combines TRBV5-1 with TRBJ2-7, with 9 positions matching TRBD1. CDR3 length equals 15 residues. The J segment lost 3 bases and the V segment lost 2 bases, leaving 6 bases of the junction unmatched. Germline-derived CDR1 and CDR2 are SGHRS and YFSETQ. The CDR3 is CASSFSGTGNYEQYF. CDR3 nucleotide sequence: TGCGCCAGCAGCTTTTCAGGGACAGGGAACTACGAGCAGTACTTC. The complete variable domain, with remaining parts taken from reference TRBV5-1 and TRBJ2-7, reads KAGVTQTPRYLIKTRGQQVTLSCSPISGHRSVSWYQQTPGQGLQFLFEYFSETQRNKGNFPGRFSGRQFSNSRSEMNVSTLELGDSALYLCASSFSGTGNYEQYFGPGTRLTVT.

This clone has just one count. The J gene is TRBJ2-5, the V gene TRBV28, with D possibly matching TRBD2 (5 bases). Germline V gene sequence: CDR1 MDHEN, CDR2 SYDVKM. The V gene lost 2 bases and the J gene lost 5 bases, with 18 bases spanning the gap. The CDR3 totals 16 residues. The CDR3 region is CASSLTPGKAWETQYF. For the CDR3, the DNA is TGTGCCAGCAGTTTAACCCCCGGGAAGGCATGGGAGACCCAGTACTTC.

This clone was detected only a few times. The chain employs TRBV9 and TRBJ1-3; the D is unclear. The CDR3 loop spans 17 amino acids. The ends were cut back, 0 bases at V and 0 bases at J, with 13 bases in the middle. Germline V CDR1 and CDR2: SGDLS, YYNGEE. The CDR3 spells CASSVGNPGTSGNTIYF. The CDR3 DNA sequence: TGTGCCAGCAGCGTAGGAAACCCAGGTACCTCTGGAAACACCATATATTTT.

The chain employs TRBV4-1 and TRBJ2-7, with TRBD1 identical over 8 bases. Germline V gene data show CDR1 as MGHRA and CDR2 as YSYEKL. Trimming took 3 bases from V and 3 from J; bases not matched to a gene: 7. The CDR3 runs to 15 residues. This CDR3 reads CASSQGTGLIYEQYF. The CDR3 nucleotides are TGCGCCAGCAGCCAGGGGACAGGCCTCATCTACGAGCAGTACTTC.

This chain connects TRBV4-2 to TRBJ1-4, with 8 bases aligning to TRBD1. Looked up from germline, CDR1 is LGHNA and CDR2 is YNFKEQ. V shed 1 base, J shed 1 base, and the junction held 8 bases outside the gene matches. The CDR3 runs 18 residues. In DNA, the CDR3 is TGTGCCAGCAGCCAAGGCCCCCAGGGGGCAGAAACTAATGAAAAACTGTTTTTT. Its translation: CASSQGPQGAETNEKLFF.

The CDR3 DNA reads TGTGCCAGCAGCTTACAAACACAACCTAATCAGCCCCAGCATTTT. Amino acids: CASSLQTQPNQPQHF. The chain carries TRBV7-2 and TRBJ1-5, with D unclear. The CDR3 is 15 amino acids. Germline V gene sequence: CDR1 SGHTA, CDR2 FQGNSA. The ends were cut back, 2 bases at V and 4 bases at J, with 12 bases in the middle.

The chain employs TRBV19 and TRBJ2-2; 13 nucleotides align to TRBD2. J gave up 6 bases and V 6 bases, and 7 bases lay outside the gene matches. The germline V gene encodes CDR1 LNHDA and CDR2 SQIVND (reference sequence). The CDR3 loop spans 16 amino acids. The CDR3: CASRGGTSGTAGELFF. In nucleotides, the CDR3 is TGTGCCAGTAGGGGGGGGACTAGCGGGACTGCCGGGGAGCTGTTTTTT.

The rearrangement links TRBV5-1 to TRBJ2-2; 8 bases are shared with TRBD2. V shed 9 bases, J shed 4 bases, and the junction held 14 bases outside the gene matches. This CDR3 has 16 residues. CDR1 and CDR2 from the germline V gene are SGHRS and YFSETQ. The CDR3 protein is CATRRGLAGGTGELFF. The DNA for the CDR3 is TGCGCCACCCGGAGGGGCCTGGCGGGGGGCACCGGGGAGCTGTTTTTT.

This clone showed up just once. The chain recombines TRBV7-9 with TRBJ2-3; 11 bases fit TRBD1. With 5 bases clipped from V and 6 bases from J, the junction kept 10 bases outside the gene matches. The CDR3 totals 16 residues. Germline V CDR1 and CDR2: SEHNR, FQNEAQ (reference sequence). Here the CDR3 reads CASSARTGGYRDTQYF. As DNA, the CDR3 is TGTGCCAGCAGCGCACGGACAGGGGGCTATAGGGATACGCAGTATTTT.

J is TRBJ2-5 and V is TRBV7-2, with 9 bases aligning to TRBD2. V was pared by 5 bases and J by 5 bases, with 12 bases of the junction left unmatched. Germline lookup yields CDR1 SGHTA and CDR2 FQGNSA. CDR3 length: 16 amino acids. The CDR3 protein is CASSAGVGGRAETQYF. CDR3 nucleotide sequence: TGTGCCAGCAGCGCCGGTGTGGGCGGGAGGGCGGAGACCCAGTACTTC.

This chain connects TRBV4-1 to TRBJ2-1; perhaps TRBD1 as D (6 bases). Trimming cost V 7 bases and J 1 base, with 17 bases left between them. From germline, CDR1 is MGHRA and CDR2 YSYEKL. The CDR3 is made up of 16 amino acids. The CDR3 DNA reads TGCGCCAGCACCCCGAGGGGGACACCTTCCTACAATGAGCAGTTCTTC. Translated, it gives CASTPRGTPSYNEQFF.

The rearrangement joins TRBV18 to TRBJ1-1; D ambiguous. From germline, CDR1 is KGHSH and CDR2 LQKENI. CDR3 size: 14 residues. The V gene lost 6 bases and the J gene lost 11 bases, with 22 bases spanning the gap. CDR3 DNA: TGTGCCAGCTCCGGGAGGGTCTTAGATCGAGAGGCTTTCTTT. Its translation: CASSGRVLDREAFF.

The rearrangement uses TRBV4-1 and TRBJ2-3; D call uncertain. The V gene lost 1 base and the J gene lost 4 bases, with 12 bases spanning the gap. Germline V gives CDR1 MGHRA, CDR2 YSYEKL. The CDR3 consists of 15 residues. CDR3 sequence: CASSQGAMKADTQYF. As DNA, the CDR3 is TGCGCCAGCAGCCAAGGGGCTATGAAGGCAGATACGCAGTATTTT.

CDR3 in amino acids: CATTHRGASNYGYTF. The CDR3, as DNA: TGTGCCACCACCCACAGGGGGGCTTCTAACTATGGCTACACCTTC. The chain recombines TRBV2 with TRBJ1-2, with 8 bases matching TRBD1. Trimming took 10 bases from V and 0 from J; bases not matched to a gene: 10. CDR1 SNHLY and CDR2 FYNNEI come from the germline V gene. The CDR3 runs 15 residues. Supplemented by reference TRBV2 and TRBJ1-2, the full variable domain reads EPEVTQTPSHQVTQMGQEVILRCVPISNHLYFYWYRQILGQKVEFLVSFYNNEISEKSEIFDDQFSVERPDGSNFTLKIRSTKLEDSAMYFCATTHRGASNYGYTFGSGTRLTVV.

The chain links TRBV6-5 to TRBJ1-5, with D possibly TRBD1 on 5 matching bases. The V and J ends lost 4 bases and 3 bases respectively, with 10 bases between them. Germline loops: CDR1 MNHEY, CDR2 SVGAGI. The CDR3 totals 14 residues. CDR3 coding DNA: TGTGCCAGCAGTTCTCGCGGGGCCAATCAGCCCCAGCATTTT. Its translation is CASSSRGANQPQHF.

With respect to this clone: Other DNA sequences in the same sample also yield this CDR3. In nucleotides, the CDR3 is TGTGCCAGCAGTTACTCTGGACAGGGGTATGAGCAGTACTTC. This gives the protein CASSYSGQGYEQYF. The chain carries TRBV6-5 and TRBJ2-7; 9 bases fit TRBD1. V gave up 0 bases and J gave up 7 bases; unmatched junction bases: 4. The CDR3 is 14 residues long. Germline lookup yields CDR1 MNHEY and CDR2 SVGAGI.

The chain couples TRBV6-5 to TRBJ2-7; 10 bases match TRBD1. The CDR3 length is 16 residues. Germline V gene data show CDR1 as MNHEY and CDR2 as SVGAGI. V lost 2 bases, J lost 2 bases, and 6 bases stayed unmatched. The CDR3 is CASSYPEGTGAYEQYF. CDR3 nucleotide sequence: TGTGCCAGCAGTTACCCCGAAGGGACAGGGGCCTACGAGCAGTACTTC.

The V and J genes are TRBV10-2 and TRBJ2-3; TRBD2 matches 8 bases. CDR1 and CDR2 (germline): WSHSY, SAAADI. This CDR3 has 15 amino acids. V was pared by 0 bases and J by 1 base, with 0 bases of the junction left unmatched. For the CDR3, the DNA is TGCGCCAGCAGTGAGTCCGGGGGGGGCACAGATACGCAGTATTTT. This sequence encodes CASSESGGGTDTQYF.

The J gene is TRBJ1-4, the V gene TRBV19; weak D call: TRBD1 (5 bases). The CDR3 is made up of 14 amino acids. Trimming removed 5 bases from V and 6 bases from J, with 13 bases in between. The germline V gene has CDR1 LNHDA and CDR2 SQIVND (reference sequence). DNA for the CDR3: TGTGCCAGTAGTTTCACAGGCCCCCATGAAAAACTGTTTTTT. Protein product: CASSFTGPHEKLFF.

This chain's CDR3 is CASSPVGVGGNSYEQYF. The CDR3 DNA follows: TGTGCCAGCAGTCCCGTGGGGGTGGGGGGGAACTCCTACGAGCAGTACTTC. V usage is TRBV27 and J usage is TRBJ2-7, with TRBD2 matching 7 bases. The ends lost 5 bases at V and 0 bases at J; junction bases unmatched: 13. The CDR3 totals 17 residues. Germline-derived CDR1 and CDR2 are MNHEY and SMNVEV (reference sequence).